This is a list of T cell receptor beta chains from one sample in a study of cytomegalovirus exposure and HLA in healthy donors. The assay was immunoSEQ multiplex PCR, and TCRdb's table has in-frame clones only and misses some. In the table there are about 130,000 clones, roughly 70% of which are singletons. The sequenced sample was PBMCs. The receptors derive from a man aged 35-49 years in good health and CMV-seropositive. Both conserved end residues are part of each CDR3. Fields, in order: D gene, clone size, J gene, V gene, CDR3 DNA, CDR3 protein. D genes are given only for firm matches. Some rows mark clone size as missing; the rest say once, few, many or name a class of expanded clone.

D: NA; size: NA; J: TRBJ1-1; V: TRBV11-2; DNA: TGTGCCAGCAGCTTAATGGCCACTGAAGCTTTCTTT; CDR3: CASSLMATEAFF
D: TRBD1; size: NA; J: TRBJ1-5; V: TRBV10-2; DNA: TGCGCCAGCAGCGGCTGGGACAGGGGAAATCAGCCCCAGCATTTT; CDR3: CASSGWDRGNQPQHF
D: NA; size: NA; J: TRBJ1-4; V: TRBV15; DNA: TGTGCCACCAGCAGAGACGCAACTAATGAAAAACTGTTTTTT; CDR3: CATSRDATNEKLFF
D: TRBD2; size: once; J: TRBJ2-7; V: TRBV6-5; DNA: TGTGCCAGCAGTTACGGGGCTAGCGGAACCTACGAGCAGTACTTC; CDR3: CASSYGASGTYEQYF
D: NA; size: NA; J: TRBJ1-1; V: TRBV21-1; DNA: TGTGCCAGCAGCAAAGCGCGTGGCAGGGGGCGAGTTGGGACTGAAGCTTTCTTT; CDR3: CASSKARGRGRVGTEAFF
D: TRBD1; size: NA; J: TRBJ1-6; V: TRBV5-4; DNA: TGTGCCAGCAGCTTCGACCGGGACAGGAATTCACCCCTCCACTTT; CDR3: CASSFDRDRNSPLHF
D: TRBD1; size: few; J: TRBJ1-2; V: TRBV5-1; DNA: TGTGCCAGCAGCTTGGGGACAGGTCGAAACGGCTACACCTTC; CDR3: CASSLGTGRNGYTF
D: NA; size: NA; J: TRBJ2-7; V: TRBV29-1; DNA: TGCAGCGTTGTTGGAGGGATAGCGTACGAGCAGTACTTC; CDR3: CSVVGGIAYEQYF
D: TRBD2; size: NA; J: TRBJ2-5; V: TRBV6-5; DNA: TGTGCCAGCAGTTACCGGGGGAGGGGAGAGACCCAGTACTTC; CDR3: CASSYRGRGETQYF
D: NA; size: NA; J: TRBJ2-3; V: TRBV7-2; DNA: TGTGCCAGCAGCTTAGGGCAGGGCACAGATACGCAGTATTTT; CDR3: CASSLGQGTDTQYF
D: TRBD2; size: NA; J: TRBJ2-1; V: TRBV4-2; DNA: TGTGCCAGCAGCCAAGATGCGTCTAGCGGGGGGGCCTACAATGAGCAGTTCTTC; CDR3: CASSQDASSGGAYNEQFF
D: NA; size: NA; J: TRBJ2-7; V: TRBV5-1; DNA: TGCGCCAGCAGCTTGCCGACTGACTACGAGCAGTACTTC; CDR3: CASSLPTDYEQYF
D: NA; size: NA; J: TRBJ2-6; V: TRBV5-1; DNA: TGCGCCAGCAGCTTGGCGTTTCGGGGAAACTCTGGGGCCAACGTCCTGACTTTC; CDR3: CASSLAFRGNSGANVLTF
D: TRBD1; size: once; J: TRBJ2-7; V: TRBV4-2; DNA: TGTGCCAGCAGCCATGGACAGGGGTCCTACGAGCAGTACTTC; CDR3: CASSHGQGSYEQYF
D: TRBD1; size: NA; J: TRBJ1-1; V: TRBV29-1; DNA: TGCAGCGTCACTAGGACAGGGGAGACTGAAGCTTTCTTT; CDR3: CSVTRTGETEAFF
D: NA; size: NA; J: TRBJ1-6; V: TRBV19; DNA: TGTGCCAGTAGGGTACGGGACACCTCCTATAATTCACCCCTCCACTTT; CDR3: CASRVRDTSYNSPLHF
D: TRBD2; size: NA; J: TRBJ2-2; V: TRBV2; DNA: TGTGCCAGCAGTGACGCGGGGGGTTTGACCACCGGGGAGCTGTTTTTT; CDR3: CASSDAGGLTTGELFF
D: NA; size: few; J: TRBJ1-1; V: TRBV18; DNA: TGTGCCAGCTCACCAAATCGGAACACTGAAGCTTTCTTT; CDR3: CASSPNRNTEAFF
D: TRBD1; size: NA; J: TRBJ2-5; V: TRBV5-4; DNA: TGTGCCAGCAGCTTGGCCCCGGACAGGGTGCAAGAGACCCAGTACTTC; CDR3: CASSLAPDRVQETQYF
D: TRBD2; size: NA; J: TRBJ2-3; V: TRBV18; DNA: TGTGCCAGCTCACCAACTAGCGGGAGAGGAACAGATACGCAGTATTTT; CDR3: CASSPTSGRGTDTQYF
D: TRBD1; size: NA; J: TRBJ2-7; V: TRBV18; DNA: TGTGCCAGCTCACCAAAGGGGACAGGGGGCCCCTACGAGCAGTACTTC; CDR3: CASSPKGTGGPYEQYF
D: TRBD2; size: NA; J: TRBJ2-2; V: TRBV5-8; DNA: TGTGCCAGCAGCTTGGGCTCGGGAGGGCGCACCGGGGAGCTGTTTTTT; CDR3: CASSLGSGGRTGELFF
D: NA; size: NA; J: TRBJ1-6; V: TRBV6-5; DNA: TGTGCCAGCAGACAGATAGCGCTTAATTCACCCCTCCACTTT; CDR3: CASRQIALNSPLHF
D: NA; size: NA; J: TRBJ1-2; V: TRBV5-8; DNA: TGTGCCAGTAATCGGGGAGATGGCTACACCTTC; CDR3: CASNRGDGYTF
D: NA; size: NA; J: TRBJ2-7; V: TRBV2; DNA: TGTGCCAGCAGGCCAACAGGGCGAGGGTCCTACGAGCAGTACTTC; CDR3: CASRPTGRGSYEQYF
D: NA; size: few; J: TRBJ2-3; V: TRBV6-6; DNA: TGTGCCAGCAGTTACGACAGCATAGATACGCAGTATTTT; CDR3: CASSYDSIDTQYF
D: TRBD1; size: NA; J: TRBJ2-5; V: TRBV7-6; DNA: TGTGCCAGCAGCCTCGGACAGGGGACTCCACAAGAGACCCAGTACTTC; CDR3: CASSLGQGTPQETQYF
D: NA; size: NA; J: TRBJ2-5; V: TRBV5-1; DNA: TGCGCCAGCAGCTTGTCAGGGAGGGGGCAAGAGACCCAGTACTTC; CDR3: CASSLSGRGQETQYF
D: NA; size: NA; J: TRBJ2-5; V: TRBV10-3; DNA: TGTGCCATCAGTGAGTCGAGGGGGGGTCTCCAAGAGACCCAGTACTTC; CDR3: CAISESRGGLQETQYF
D: NA; size: NA; J: TRBJ1-1; V: TRBV29-1; DNA: TGCAGCGTTGACAGGAACACTGAAGCTTTCTTT; CDR3: CSVDRNTEAFF
D: TRBD2; size: NA; J: TRBJ2-1; V: TRBV4-2; DNA: TGTGCCAGCAGCCAAGAAGGACTAGCGGGAGTATATGAGCAGTTCTTC; CDR3: CASSQEGLAGVYEQFF
D: TRBD2; size: once; J: TRBJ2-1; V: TRBV5-1; DNA: TGCGCCAGCAGCTTGAGGGCGGGAGGTAATGAGCAGTTCTTC; CDR3: CASSLRAGGNEQFF
D: TRBD1; size: NA; J: TRBJ1-5; V: TRBV6-6; DNA: TGTGCCAGCAGTTACAGTGGGACAGTCTTCAATCAGCCCCAGCATTTT; CDR3: CASSYSGTVFNQPQHF
D: NA; size: few; J: TRBJ2-5; V: TRBV7-2; DNA: TGTGCCAGCAGCTTAATTGCTAGCGAGGAGACCCAGTACTTC; CDR3: CASSLIASEETQYF
D: TRBD1; size: NA; J: TRBJ2-1; V: TRBV7-6; DNA: TGTGCCAGCAGCCATGATATGGGGCGCCGACAGGGGGCGTCGGGCTCCTACAATGAGCAGTTCTTC; CDR3: CASSHDMGRRQGASGSYNEQFF
D: NA; size: NA; J: TRBJ2-7; V: TRBV10-1; DNA: TGCGCCAGCAGTGAGTCAACAGGTGCCTACGAGCAGTACTTC; CDR3: CASSESTGAYEQYF
D: TRBD2; size: once; J: TRBJ2-1; V: TRBV9; DNA: TGTGCCAGCACGAGGAGACTAGCGGGGACCCAGGATGAGCAGTTCTTC; CDR3: CASTRRLAGTQDEQFF
D: NA; size: NA; J: TRBJ2-1; V: TRBV28; DNA: TGTGCCAGCAGTTATACAGGGTATTCGTTCTTC; CDR3: CASSYTGYSFF
D: TRBD1; size: NA; J: TRBJ2-1; V: TRBV9; DNA: TGTGCCAGCAGCCCCCGGACAGGGAGTGGTGAGCAGTTCTTC; CDR3: CASSPRTGSGEQFF
D: TRBD1; size: NA; J: TRBJ2-7; V: TRBV29-1; DNA: TGCAGCGTTGCCGGGACAGGGGGTTCCTACGAGCAGTACTTC; CDR3: CSVAGTGGSYEQYF
D: TRBD1; size: NA; J: TRBJ2-7; V: TRBV28; DNA: TGTGCCAGCAGTAGGCCGGGACAGGGGGCGTCAAAGCAGTACTTC; CDR3: CASSRPGQGASKQYF
D: NA; size: NA; J: TRBJ2-3; V: TRBV5-4; DNA: TGTGCCAGCAGCCCGGGAAGAACAGGGAGGGGGAGCACAGATACGCAGTATTTT; CDR3: CASSPGRTGRGSTDTQYF
D: TRBD1; size: NA; J: TRBJ2-2; V: TRBV28; DNA: TGTGCCAGCAGCCCCTACAGGGGGCATATCACCGGGGAGCTGTTTTTT; CDR3: CASSPYRGHITGELFF
D: TRBD2; size: NA; J: TRBJ2-7; V: TRBV5-1; DNA: TGCGCCAGCAGCTTGAGGACTAGCGGTTTCCCCTCCTACGAGCAGTACTTC; CDR3: CASSLRTSGFPSYEQYF
D: TRBD2; size: NA; J: TRBJ2-3; V: TRBV19; DNA: TGTGCCAGTAGAACCCGCGATAGCGGGAGTACCCATAGCACAGATACGCAGTATTTT; CDR3: CASRTRDSGSTHSTDTQYF
D: NA; size: NA; J: TRBJ2-1; V: TRBV29-1; DNA: TGCAGCGTTGCCGCGGCCCATGAGCAGTTCTTC; CDR3: CSVAAAHEQFF
D: NA; size: NA; J: TRBJ1-2; V: TRBV7-9; DNA: TGTTCCAGCAGCCTAGGGTCGGACTATGGCTACACCTTC; CDR3: CSSSLGSDYGYTF
D: TRBD2; size: NA; J: TRBJ2-7; V: TRBV13; DNA: TGTGCCAGCAGCTTACGCCTATCGGCGGGCGGGAGATTTTACGAGCAGTACTTC; CDR3: CASSLRLSAGGRFYEQYF
D: TRBD1; size: NA; J: TRBJ2-7; V: TRBV9; DNA: TGTGCCAGCAACCCGACAGGGTGGGATTACGAGCAGTACTTC; CDR3: CASNPTGWDYEQYF
D: TRBD1; size: NA; J: TRBJ1-1; V: TRBV19; DNA: TGTGCCAGTACGATAACAGGGGGCAGGGGCACTGAAGCTTTCTTT; CDR3: CASTITGGRGTEAFF